This T cell receptor beta chain is drawn from a study of blood T cell repertoires in COVID-19. Study-wide background: The United States, Italy and Spain were the sources of the acute and convalescent COVID-19 samples. Nucleic acid was either cDNA or gDNA, and it came from T cells, B-cell-depleted T cells, or PBMCs.

Seattle researchers signed up patients amid active infection and tracked them longitudinally. Authors' processing steps: Nucleated cell number was recorded as an estimate derived from reference gene primer amplification. The repertoire was sequenced with immunoSEQ multiplex PCR; TCRdb's copy has only in-frame clones and lacks some. The V and J calls and clone size were taken over from that table, and D and trimming were inferred from the DNA. The table includes tens of thousands of clones, 70% to 80% detected once. Germline assignment: CDR1 LGHNA and CDR2 YNFKEQ. This CDR3 has 17 amino acids. Trimming took off 4 bases at V and 3 bases at J, with 21 bases between the two ends.

The rearrangement joins TRBV4-2 to TRBJ1-2, with a tentative D call TRBD1 (5 bases). The sequence came from a man in his 70s with COVID-19, enrolled during active disease. Specimen: peripheral blood. DNA of the CDR3: TGTGCCAGCAGCCCACAGGACAACCAGGGTTCAGACTATGGCTACACCTTC. Translating gives CASSPQDNQGSDYGYTF.